This TCR beta chain was obtained from a study of blood T cell repertoires in COVID-19. Trimming pared 7 bases from V and 0 bases from J, leaving 10 bases between. CDR1 is LNHNV and CDR2 is YYDKDF in the germline V gene (reference sequence). The CDR3 is 13 residues long. TCRdb keeps only in-frame clones here, not all; method: immunoSEQ multiplex PCR. The table shows roughly 250,000 clones, with roughly 87% occurring only once. This receptor was taken from a man in his 60s who had recovered from COVID-19. Sequencing was performed on peripheral blood. The chain joins TRBV15 to TRBJ2-7; possible D gene TRBD1, 5 bases. CDR3 sequence: CATTQGFSYEQYF. The CDR3 nucleotides are TGTGCCACCACCCAGGGTTTCTCCTACGAGCAGTACTTC. Drawing the rest from reference TRBV15 and TRBJ2-7, the complete variable domain is DAMVIQNPRYQVTQFGKPVTLSCSQTLNHNVMYWYQQKSSQAPKLLFHYYDKDFNNEADTPDNFQSRRPNTSFCFLDIRSPGLGDTAMYLCATTQGFSYEQYFGPGTRLTVT.